Sequencing of this T cell receptor beta chain was carried out in a study of graft-versus-host responses after intestinal transplantation. Study-wide points: Recipient bone marrow held GvH clones, some seen earlier in ileum or blood. HvG clone declines early post-transplant were associated with peak circulating GvH levels.

This CDR3 has 15 residues. Per the germline V gene, CDR1 is MDHEN and CDR2 is SYDVKM. V gave up 5 bases and J gave up 6 bases, with 19 bases separating them. TCRdb's table, derived via immunoSEQ multiplex PCR, lists solely in-frame clones and lacks some. The data contain about 86,000 clones, around 83% of them singletons. Note on this clone: The antigen remains undetermined.

The chain couples TRBV28 to TRBJ1-1; D may be TRBD1 (6 bases). This TCR was recovered from a human donor who received an intestinal transplant. The source material was unstimulated CD8+ T cells sorted from spleen or lymph node cells, sampled before intestinal transplant. The CDR3 bases are TGTGCCAGCAGTCTAAGACAGGTGGGGTTGGCTGAAGCTTTCTTT. The encoded protein is CASSLRQVGLAEAFF.